The source of this T cell receptor beta chain is a study of blood T cell repertoires in COVID-19. Study-wide background: Samples of COVID-19 (acute and convalescent) were obtained from the United States, Italy and Spain. Sample material is recorded as cDNA or gDNA derived from T cells, B-cell-depleted T cells, or PBMCs.

In the authors' methods: The authors estimated nucleated cell counts from reference gene primer amplification. The protocol was immunoSEQ multiplex PCR, while the TCRdb copy is restricted to in-frame clones and leaves out a portion. The D gene and trimming were derived from the DNA, and the V and J assignments and clone size from that table. The table lists approximately 75,000 clones, 84% of them singletons, with approximately 20% in the top ten. Sequencing was performed on peripheral blood. The sequence was collected from a woman aged 50 to 60 with acute or convalescent COVID-19.

CDR3 sequence reads: CASSFQGGLSNQPQHF. The CDR3 DNA is TGTGCCAGCAGCTTCCAGGGGGGTCTGAGCAATCAGCCCCAGCATTTT. V and J are TRBV5-8 and TRBJ1-5; 7 bases align to TRBD1. With 2 bases clipped from V and 1 base from J, the junction kept 6 bases outside the gene matches. The CDR3 spans 16 residues. Germline-derived CDR1 and CDR2 are SGHTS and YDEGEE.